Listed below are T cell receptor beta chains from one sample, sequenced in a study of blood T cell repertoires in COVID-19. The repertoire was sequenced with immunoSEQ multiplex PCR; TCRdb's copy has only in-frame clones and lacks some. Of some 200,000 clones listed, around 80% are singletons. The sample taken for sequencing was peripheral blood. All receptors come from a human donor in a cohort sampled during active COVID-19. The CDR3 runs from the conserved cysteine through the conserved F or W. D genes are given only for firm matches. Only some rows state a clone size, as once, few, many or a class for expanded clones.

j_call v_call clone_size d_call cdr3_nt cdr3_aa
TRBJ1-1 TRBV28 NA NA TGTGCCAGCAGTCCTCAGGGAGGGAACACTGAAGCTTTCTTT CASSPQGGNTEAFF
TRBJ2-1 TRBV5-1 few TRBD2 TGCGCCAGCAGCTTGGAACTAGCGGGATCCTACAATGAGCAGTTCTTC CASSLELAGSYNEQFF
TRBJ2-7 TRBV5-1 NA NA TGCGCCAGCAGCTTCGGGGGACTGGGGGTCTACGAGCAGTACTTC CASSFGGLGVYEQYF
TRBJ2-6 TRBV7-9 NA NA TGTGCCAGCAGGAGGGACTCTGGGGCCAACGTCCTGACTTTC CASRRDSGANVLTF
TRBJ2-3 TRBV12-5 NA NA TGTGCTAGTGGTTTGGCCCCCACAGGGACCCTTAGCACAGATACGCAGTATTTT CASGLAPTGTLSTDTQYF
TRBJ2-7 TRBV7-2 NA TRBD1 TGTGCCAGCAGCTACCACGGGACAGGGGGCATCGAGCAGTACTTC CASSYHGTGGIEQYF
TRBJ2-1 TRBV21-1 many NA TGTGCCAGCAGCACCGGGACAGTTTCCGATGAGCAGTTCTTC CASSTGTVSDEQFF
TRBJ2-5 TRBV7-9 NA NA TGTGCCAGCAGCCGACACTTCGGACAGCATAGTCAAGAGACCCAGTACTTC CASSRHFGQHSQETQYF
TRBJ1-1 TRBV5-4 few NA TGTGCCAGCAGCTTTATTGGGGGCTATGAAGCTTTCTTT CASSFIGGYEAFF
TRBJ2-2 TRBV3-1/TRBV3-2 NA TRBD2 TGTGCCAGCAGCCTTAGCGGGATGATCACCGGGGAGCTGTTTTTT CASSLSGMITGELFF
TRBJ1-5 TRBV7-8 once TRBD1 TGTGCCAGCACCCAAGACAGGGGTGGCAATCAGCCCCAGCATTTT CASTQDRGGNQPQHF
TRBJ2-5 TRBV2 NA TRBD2 TGTGCCAGCTCCGGGAGGCACGAGTACTTC CASSGRHEYF
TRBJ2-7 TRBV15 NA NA TGTGCCACCAGCAGAGATCCAGGGGTCGTCACCTACGAGCAGTACTTC CATSRDPGVVTYEQYF
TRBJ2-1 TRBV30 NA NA TGTGCCTGGAGTGGCGCGGAGCAGTTCTTC CAWSGAEQFF
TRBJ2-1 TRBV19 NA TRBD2 TGTGCCAGTAGTTCCCTCCCTAGCGGGAGAAGGAATGAGCAGTTCTTC CASSSLPSGRRNEQFF
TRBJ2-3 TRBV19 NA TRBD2 TGTGCCAGTAGTACGGGAGGGGCGGGAGGCACAGATACGCAGTATTTT CASSTGGAGGTDTQYF
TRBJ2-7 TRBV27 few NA TGTGCCAGCAGTTTATCAATGCGTGGACAGAGATCCTACGAGCAGTACTTC CASSLSMRGQRSYEQYF
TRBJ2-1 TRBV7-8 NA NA TGTGCCAGCAGCGCTCAGTCAAATGAGCAGTTCTTC CASSAQSNEQFF
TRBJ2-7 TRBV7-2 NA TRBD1 TGTGCCAGCAGCTTAGTTGGGACAGGGGTCTACGAGCAGTACTTC CASSLVGTGVYEQYF
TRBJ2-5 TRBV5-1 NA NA TGCGCCAGCAGCTTGGTACCCCCCGGGAGTAGGGAGACCCAGTACTTC CASSLVPPGSRETQYF
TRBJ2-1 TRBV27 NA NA TGTGCCACCGCGCTAGGATATGAGCAGTTCTTC CATALGYEQFF
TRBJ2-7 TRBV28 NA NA TGTGCCAGCAGTTTTTGGAGACTAGGGCGCGGAGGGGAGCAGTACTTC CASSFWRLGRGGEQYF
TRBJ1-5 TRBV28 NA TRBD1 TGTGCCAGCAGTTTAGACAGGGAAGGTGGCAATCAGCCCCAGCATTTT CASSLDREGGNQPQHF
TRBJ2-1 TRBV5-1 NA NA TGCGCCAGCAGCAAACGTGACAGGGCCAGCGGGGAGCAGTTCTTC CASSKRDRASGEQFF
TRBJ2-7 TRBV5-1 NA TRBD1 TGCGCCAGCAGCTTCACCGAAAGAGCCGGGACAGTTTTCTACGAGCAGTACTTC CASSFTERAGTVFYEQYF
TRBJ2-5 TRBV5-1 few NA TGCGCCAGCAGCTTCAGGGGTCCGGAGACCCAGTACTTC CASSFRGPETQYF
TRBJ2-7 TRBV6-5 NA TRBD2 TGTGCCAGCAGTTACTCGGGACTAGCGCCCTACGAGCAGTACTTC CASSYSGLAPYEQYF
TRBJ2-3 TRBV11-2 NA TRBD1 TGTGCCAGCAGCTTCGACAGGGGGATAGATACGCAGTATTTT CASSFDRGIDTQYF
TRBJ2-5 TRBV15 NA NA TGTGCCACCAGCAGAGAGAACGGGGGGCTAGAGACCCAGTACTTC CATSRENGGLETQYF
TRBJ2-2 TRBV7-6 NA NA TGTGCCAGCAGCTTAGAGGTTCAGGGGACCGGGGAGCTGTTTTTT CASSLEVQGTGELFF
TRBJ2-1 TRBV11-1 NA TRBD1 TGTGCCAGCATTGACAGGGCAGGGGTGGGTGAGCAGTTCTTC CASIDRAGVGEQFF
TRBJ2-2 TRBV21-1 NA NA TGTGCCAGACTGACGGGGACAGGGTGGGACACCGGGGAGCTGTTTTTT CARLTGTGWDTGELFF
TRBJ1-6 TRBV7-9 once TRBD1 TGTGCCAGCAGCGGGCGGACAGGGGGCGATTCACCCCTCCACTTT CASSGRTGGDSPLHF
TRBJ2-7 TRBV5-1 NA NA TGCGCCAGCAGCCTCCTGGGGACATTATCCGAGCAGTACTTC CASSLLGTLSEQYF
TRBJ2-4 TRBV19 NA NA TGTGCCAGTAGTATCTGGGCGGCCCGGGAGGCCAAAAACATTCAGTACTTC CASSIWAAREAKNIQYF
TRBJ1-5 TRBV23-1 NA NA TGCGCCAGCAGTCAATCGACCAGGGTAGGTTATCAGCCCCAGCATTTT CASSQSTRVGYQPQHF
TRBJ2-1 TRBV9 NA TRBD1 TGTGCCAGCAGCGGGGGACAGGGGGCTGGCAATGAGCAGTTCTTC CASSGGQGAGNEQFF
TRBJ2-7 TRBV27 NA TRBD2 TGTGCCAGCAGTTTAAAGCGGGAGGGTGCCTCCTACGAGCAGTACTTC CASSLKREGASYEQYF
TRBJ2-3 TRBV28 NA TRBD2 TGTGCCAGCAGCCGCACTAGCGGGAGCACAGATACGCAGTATTTT CASSRTSGSTDTQYF
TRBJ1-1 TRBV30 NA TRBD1 TGTGCCTGGGGAACCGGGACAGGAGCCTATGAAGCTTTCTTT CAWGTGTGAYEAFF
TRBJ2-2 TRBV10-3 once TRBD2 TGTGCCATCAGTGAGTTCAGCGGGATCGCCGGGGAGCTGTTTTTT CAISEFSGIAGELFF
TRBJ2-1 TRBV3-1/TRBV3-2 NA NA TGTGCCAGCAGCCCTTATCTCTCAGACAATGAGCAGTTCTTC CASSPYLSDNEQFF
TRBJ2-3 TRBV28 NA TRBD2 TGTGCCAGCAGTTTCTTGGGGACTAGCGTTCGTACGCAGTATTTT CASSFLGTSVRTQYF
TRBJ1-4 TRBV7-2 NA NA TGTGCCAGCAGCTCACTATATTACGGGGGGCGCGCTGAAAAACTGTTTTTT CASSSLYYGGRAEKLFF
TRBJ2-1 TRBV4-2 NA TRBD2 TGTGCCAGCAGCCAGGCGGCTAGCGGGAGTAACAATGAGCAGTTCTTC CASSQAASGSNNEQFF
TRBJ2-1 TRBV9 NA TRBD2 TGTGCCAGCAGCGTAGGCGGCGGGAGGGCCTCTTTCAATGAGCAGTTCTTC CASSVGGGRASFNEQFF
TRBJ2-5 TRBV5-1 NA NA TGCGCCAGCAGCCCATTCCCAGGAATCCAAGAGACCCAGTACTTC CASSPFPGIQETQYF
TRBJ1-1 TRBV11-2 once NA TGTGCCAGCAGCTTAGTTACCCCGACAGCCAACGACACTGAAGCTTTCTTT CASSLVTPTANDTEAFF
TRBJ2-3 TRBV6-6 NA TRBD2 TGTGCCAGCGCCTTAGCGGGAGGCACAGATACGCAGTATTTT CASALAGGTDTQYF